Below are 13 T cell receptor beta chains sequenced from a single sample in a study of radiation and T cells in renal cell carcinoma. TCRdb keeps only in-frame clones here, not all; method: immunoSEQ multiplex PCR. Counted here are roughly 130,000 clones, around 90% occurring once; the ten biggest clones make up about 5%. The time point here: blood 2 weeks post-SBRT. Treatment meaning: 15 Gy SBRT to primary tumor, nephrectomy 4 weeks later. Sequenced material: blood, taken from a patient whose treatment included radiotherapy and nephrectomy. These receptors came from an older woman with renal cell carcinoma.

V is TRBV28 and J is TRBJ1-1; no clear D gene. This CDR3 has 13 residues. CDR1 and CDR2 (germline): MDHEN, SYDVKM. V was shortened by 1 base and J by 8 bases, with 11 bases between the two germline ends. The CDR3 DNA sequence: TGTGCCAGCAGTTTATCTACTCGGAGGGAAGCTTTCTTT. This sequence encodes CASSLSTRREAFF.

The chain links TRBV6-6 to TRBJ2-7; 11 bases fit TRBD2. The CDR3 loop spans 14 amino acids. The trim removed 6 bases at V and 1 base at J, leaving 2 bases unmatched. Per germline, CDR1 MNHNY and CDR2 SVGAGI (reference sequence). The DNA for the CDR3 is TGTGCCAGCAGGACTAGCGGGGATTCCTACGAGCAGTACTTC. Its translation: CASRTSGDSYEQYF.

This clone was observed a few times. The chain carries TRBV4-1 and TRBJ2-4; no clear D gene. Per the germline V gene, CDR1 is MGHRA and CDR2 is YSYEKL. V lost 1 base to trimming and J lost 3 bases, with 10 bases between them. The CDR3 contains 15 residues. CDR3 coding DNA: TGCGCCAGCAGCCAAGTTTTGTTGGGCAAAAACATTCAGTACTTC. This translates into CASSQVLLGKNIQYF.

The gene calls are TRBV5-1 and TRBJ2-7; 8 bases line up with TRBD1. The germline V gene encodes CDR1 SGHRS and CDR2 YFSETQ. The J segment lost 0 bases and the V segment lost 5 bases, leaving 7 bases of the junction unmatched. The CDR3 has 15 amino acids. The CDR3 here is CASSSGTGHSYEQYF. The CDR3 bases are TGCGCCAGCAGTTCCGGGACAGGACACTCCTACGAGCAGTACTTC. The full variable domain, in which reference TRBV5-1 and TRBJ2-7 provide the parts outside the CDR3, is KAGVTQTPRYLIKTRGQQVTLSCSPISGHRSVSWYQQTPGQGLQFLFEYFSETQRNKGNFPGRFSGRQFSNSRSEMNVSTLELGDSALYLCASSSGTGHSYEQYFGPGTRLTVT.

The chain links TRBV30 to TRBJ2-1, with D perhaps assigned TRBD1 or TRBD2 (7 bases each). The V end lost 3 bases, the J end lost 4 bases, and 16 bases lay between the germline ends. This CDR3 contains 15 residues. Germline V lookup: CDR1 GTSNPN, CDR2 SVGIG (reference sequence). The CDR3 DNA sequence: TGTGCCTGGAGCCCAGGGGGGGGAGTTTACAATGAGCAGTTCTTC. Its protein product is CAWSPGGGVYNEQFF.

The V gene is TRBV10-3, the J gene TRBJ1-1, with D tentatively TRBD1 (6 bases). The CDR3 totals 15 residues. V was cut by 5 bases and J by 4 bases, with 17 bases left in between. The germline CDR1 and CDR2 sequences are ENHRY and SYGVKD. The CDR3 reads CAISTAGGRVTEAFF. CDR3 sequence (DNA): TGTGCCATCAGTACCGCCGGGGGCCGGGTCACTGAAGCTTTCTTT.

The CDR3 spells CASRRGVRNTEAFF. The CDR3 DNA follows: TGTGCCAGCAGACGAGGGGTCCGGAACACTGAAGCTTTCTTT. This chain links TRBV28 with TRBJ1-1; D perhaps matches TRBD1 (5 bases). The CDR3 totals 14 residues. Between the trimmed V and J ends, which lost 6 bases and 1 base, there was a span of 12 bases. The germline gives CDR1 MDHEN, CDR2 SYDVKM.

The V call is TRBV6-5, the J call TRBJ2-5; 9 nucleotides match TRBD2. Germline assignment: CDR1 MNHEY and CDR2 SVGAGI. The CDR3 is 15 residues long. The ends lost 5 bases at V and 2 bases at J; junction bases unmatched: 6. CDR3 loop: CASSLNLAGQETQYF. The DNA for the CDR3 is TGTGCCAGCAGTCTCAATCTAGCGGGGCAAGAGACCCAGTACTTC.

The CDR3 spells CASSQRRGDAYNEQFF. The CDR3 DNA is TGCGCCAGCAGCCAAAGGAGGGGGGACGCCTACAATGAGCAGTTCTTC. V and J are TRBV4-3 and TRBJ2-1; TRBD1 or TRBD2 may be the D gene (6 bases each). Trimming removed 2 bases from V and 2 bases from J, with 13 bases in between. This CDR3 spans 16 amino acids. CDR1 LGHNA and CDR2 YSLEER come from the germline V gene.

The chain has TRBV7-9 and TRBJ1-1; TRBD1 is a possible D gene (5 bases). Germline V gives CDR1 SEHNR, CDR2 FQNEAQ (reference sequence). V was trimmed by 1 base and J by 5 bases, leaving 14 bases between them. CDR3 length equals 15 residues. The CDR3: CASSLGGGKGTEAFF. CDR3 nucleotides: TGTGCCAGCAGCTTAGGGGGTGGGAAGGGGACTGAAGCTTTCTTT.

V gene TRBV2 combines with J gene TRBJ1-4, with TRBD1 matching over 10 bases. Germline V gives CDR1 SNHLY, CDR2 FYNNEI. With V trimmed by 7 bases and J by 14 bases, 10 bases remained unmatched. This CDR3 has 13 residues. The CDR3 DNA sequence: TGTGCCAGCACTCCGGGACAGGGGCAGTTCCTGTTTTTT. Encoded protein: CASTPGQGQFLFF.

The CDR3 protein is CASSLSREAFF. DNA of the CDR3: TGTGCCAGCAGCTTATCTCGGGAAGCTTTCTTT. The chain joins TRBV7-9 to TRBJ1-1; D is ambiguous. This CDR3 spans 11 amino acids. Trimming took off 2 bases at V and 8 bases at J, with 6 bases between the two ends. Germline assignment: CDR1 SEHNR and CDR2 FQNEAQ (reference sequence).

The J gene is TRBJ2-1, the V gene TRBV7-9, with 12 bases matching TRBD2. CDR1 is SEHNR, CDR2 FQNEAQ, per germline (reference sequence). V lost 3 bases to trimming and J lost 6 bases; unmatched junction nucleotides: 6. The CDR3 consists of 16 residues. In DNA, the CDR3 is TGTGCCAGCAGCTTCCCCGGGACTAGCGGGTCCAATGAGCAGTTCTTC. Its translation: CASSFPGTSGSNEQFF.